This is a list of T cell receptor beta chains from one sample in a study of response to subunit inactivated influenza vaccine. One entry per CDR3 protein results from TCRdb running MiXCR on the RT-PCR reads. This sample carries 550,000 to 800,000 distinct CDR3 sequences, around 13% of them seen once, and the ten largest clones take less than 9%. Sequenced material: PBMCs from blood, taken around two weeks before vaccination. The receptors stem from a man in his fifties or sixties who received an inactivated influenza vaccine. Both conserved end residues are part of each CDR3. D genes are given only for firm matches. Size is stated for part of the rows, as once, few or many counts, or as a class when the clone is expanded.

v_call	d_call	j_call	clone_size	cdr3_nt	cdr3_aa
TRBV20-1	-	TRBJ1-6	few	TGCAGTGCTAGAGCGCAGGGTGGAGGACCCCTCCACTTT	CSARAQGGGPLHF
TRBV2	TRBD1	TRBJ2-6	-	TGTGCCAGCAGTAACAGGGGAGGGGCCAACGTCCTGACTTTC	CASSNRGGANVLTF
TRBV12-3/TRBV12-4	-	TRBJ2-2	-	TGTGCCAGCAGTTTAGTGCCCCGGGGGGCTGGCGGGGAGCTGTTTTTT	CASSLVPRGAGGELFF
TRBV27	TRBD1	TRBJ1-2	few	TGTGCCAGCAGCCCAGGACAGGGTTGGTATGGCTACACCTTC	CASSPGQGWYGYTF
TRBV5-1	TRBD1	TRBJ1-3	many	TGCGCCAGCAGCCCGACAGGGACTGGAAACACCATATATTTT	CASSPTGTGNTIYF
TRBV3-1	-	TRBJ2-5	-	TGTGCCATCAGCCATACCTGGGGCGGGCCTCAAGAGACCCAGTACTTC	CAISHTWGGPQETQYF
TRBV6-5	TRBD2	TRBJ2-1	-	TGTGCCAGCAGTTACTACTCGCGGAAAGGACTAGCGGGAATCAATGAGCAGTTCTTC	CASSYYSRKGLAGINEQFF
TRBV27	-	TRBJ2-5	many	TGTGCCAGCAGGAGGTTGGGGAACCAAGAGACCCAGTACTTC	CASRRLGNQETQYF
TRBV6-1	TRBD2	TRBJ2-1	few	TGTGCCAGCAGTAGGACTAGCCGCGTTGAGCAGTTCTTC	CASSRTSRVEQFF
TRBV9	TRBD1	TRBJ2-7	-	TGTGCCAGCAGCGTAGGTGTGACAGGGTACGACGAGCAGTACTTC	CASSVGVTGYDEQYF
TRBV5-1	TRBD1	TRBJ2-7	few	TGCGCCAGCAGGGCCGGGACAGGGGACGCCTACGAGCAGTACTTC	CASRAGTGDAYEQYF